Following are 29 T cell receptor beta chains from one sample sequenced in a study of identical twins. TCRdb re-called the 5' RACE reads with MiXCR, one entry per CDR3 protein. This table holds just under 550,000 distinct CDR3 sequences, roughly 15% found once. The same data also contributed to another study, on yellow fever vaccine responses in identical twins.

Material: CD4+ T cells sorted from blood. These receptors originate from a woman aged 18-30 years in good health.

The chain uses TRBV5-1 and TRBJ2-7; 7 nucleotides line up with TRBD1. CDR3 length equals 15 residues. CDR1 is SGHRS, CDR2 YFSETQ, per germline. After removal of 4 bases from V and 1 base from J, the junction contained 8 bases not matched to a gene. CDR3 in amino acids: CASSTDRVPSYEQYF. CDR3 nucleotides: TGCGCCAGCAGCACCGACAGGGTACCTTCCTACGAGCAGTACTTC.

This clonotype was counted ten times or more. This rearrangement joins TRBV11-2 to TRBJ2-5, with D possibly TRBD1 on 6 matching bases. The V gene's germline CDR1 is SGHAT and CDR2 FQNNGV. CDR3 length equals 16 residues. Deletions cut 3 bases from V and 0 bases from J, with 14 bases between. CDR3 amino acids: CASSFTLRDNQETQYF. The CDR3 bases are TGTGCCAGCAGCTTTACCCTACGGGACAACCAAGAGACCCAGTACTTC.

In its sample, this clonotype was seen a few times. V and J are TRBV5-1 and TRBJ2-1; 9 bases match TRBD2. Per the germline V gene, CDR1 is SGHRS and CDR2 is YFSETQ. The V gene end was trimmed by 4 bases and the J gene end by 7 bases; junction bases not matched to a gene: 9. The CDR3 has 15 residues. The CDR3 DNA reads as TGCGCCAGCAGCGAAACTAGCGGGCTGAGTAATGAGCAGTTCTTC. Amino acid sequence: CASSETSGLSNEQFF.

CDR3 in DNA: TGTGCCAGCAGCTTGGGTGCGGTCGTCGGCAATGAGCAGTTCTTC. The encoded protein is CASSLGAVVGNEQFF. This chain uses TRBV5-8 with TRBJ2-1; D gene unclear. V was cut by 0 bases and J by 6 bases, with 13 bases left in between. This CDR3 has 15 amino acids. Germline lookup yields CDR1 SGHTS and CDR2 YDEGEE.

Notes on this clonotype: Mismatch with germline at one junction end may stem from a read error. The chain recombines TRBV6-6 with TRBJ2-3; the D is unclear. This CDR3 contains 9 residues. Germline CDR1 and CDR2: MNHNY and SVGAGI (reference sequence). CDR3 sequence (DNA): TGTGCCAGCAGTTACCGTGGACCGTTT. This encodes CASSYRGPF.

The V call is TRBV5-1, the J call TRBJ2-5, with 11 bases identical to TRBD2. The CDR3 consists of 16 residues. Germline assignment: CDR1 SGHRS and CDR2 YFSETQ. The V and J ends lost 0 bases and 4 bases, in that order; junction bases with no gene match: 5. The CDR3 DNA sequence: TGCGCCAGCAGCTTGGCCCTAACTAGCGGGAGAGAGACCCAGTACTTC. Translating gives CASSLALTSGRETQYF.

This clonotype was seen a handful of times. The rearrangement uses TRBV18 and TRBJ2-7, with D tentatively TRBD1 or TRBD2 (5 bases each). The CDR3 is 13 amino acids. V shed 8 bases and J shed 3 bases, with 14 bases lying between them. CDR1 is KGHSH and CDR2 is LQKENI in the germline V gene. This CDR3 is CASSHGGGYEQYV. CDR3 DNA sequence: TGTGCCAGCAGCCATGGTGGGGGCTACGAGCAGTACGTC.

This clonotype occurred a few times. The chain is built from TRBV27 and TRBJ2-1; D unresolved. CDR1 and CDR2 (germline): MNHEY, SMNVEV (reference sequence). CDR3 length: 12 residues. V gave up 10 bases and J gave up 0 bases, with 7 bases separating them. CDR3 DNA sequence: TGTGCCAAGCAAAGCTCCTACAATGAGCAGTTCTTC. Translation: CAKQSSYNEQFF.

This clonotype has more than one count but fewer than ten. J is TRBJ2-5 and V is TRBV4-2, with TRBD1 identical over 7 bases. The CDR3 has 14 amino acids. With V trimmed by 4 bases and J by 3 bases, 5 bases remained unmatched. Germline V gene sequence: CDR1 LGHNA, CDR2 YNFKEQ. CDR3 protein: CASSLTGIKETQYF. DNA of the CDR3: TGTGCCAGCAGCCTGACAGGGATAAAAGAGACCCAGTACTTC.

This chain connects TRBV10-1 to TRBJ2-5, with D tentatively TRBD1 or TRBD2 (5 bases each). This CDR3 region has 12 residues. Per the germline V gene, CDR1 is WNHNN and CDR2 is SYGVQD (reference sequence). Trimming shortened V by 10 bases and J by 4 bases, and 13 bases separated the two germline ends. This chain's CDR3 is CATSEGTETQYF. The CDR3 DNA reads as TGCGCCACCTCCGAAGGGACAGAGACCCAGTACTTC.

This clonotype showed up just a few times. The chain is built from TRBV29-1 and TRBJ2-5, with D perhaps TRBD2 (6 bases). V was pared by 7 bases and J by 2 bases, with 20 bases between. CDR1 and CDR2 from the germline V gene are SQVTM and ANQGSEA. CDR3 length: 15 residues. CDR3 loop: CSGGGVGSGQETQYF. CDR3 DNA sequence: TGCAGCGGCGGAGGAGTAGGTAGCGGTCAAGAGACCCAGTACTTC.

This clonotype has only a few counts. The chain combines TRBV2 with TRBJ1-1; D not certain. CDR3 length: 14 amino acids. V shed 8 bases and J shed 4 bases, with 17 bases lying between them. Germline CDR1 SNHLY, CDR2 FYNNEI. The CDR3 coding sequence is TGTGCCAGCGAGGAGGACCCCTGGGGCACTGAAGCTTTCTTT. This sequence encodes CASEEDPWGTEAFF.

The chain uses TRBV20-1 and TRBJ1-5, with a weak D call TRBD1 (6 bases). Between the trimmed V and J ends, which lost 6 bases and 4 bases, there was a span of 13 bases. The CDR3 is 13 residues long. Germline CDR1 DFQATT, CDR2 SNEGSKA (reference sequence). CDR3: CSAAPGANQPQHF. DNA for the CDR3: TGCAGTGCCGCGCCAGGGGCGAATCAGCCCCAGCATTTT.

The genes are TRBV10-3 and TRBJ2-1, with 8 bases fitting TRBD2. This CDR3 contains 15 residues. CDR1 is ENHRY, CDR2 SYGVKD, per germline. J gave up 7 bases and V 2 bases, and 7 bases lay outside the gene matches. The CDR3 loop is CAISEGREGRNEQFF. In DNA form, the CDR3 reads TGTGCCATCAGTGAGGGTCGGGAGGGCCGAAATGAGCAGTTCTTC.

This clonotype was counted between two and nine times. V and J are TRBV5-1 and TRBJ1-1; no reliable D call. The V end lost 0 bases, the J end lost 1 base, and 7 bases lay between the germline ends. CDR1 and CDR2 (germline): SGHRS, YFSETQ. The CDR3 runs 14 residues. Written as DNA, the CDR3 is TGCGCCAGCAGCTTGGTTATAGGGAACACTGAAGCTTTCTTT. Translated: CASSLVIGNTEAFF. Full variable domain (missing parts from reference TRBV5-1 and TRBJ1-1): KAGVTQTPRYLIKTRGQQVTLSCSPISGHRSVSWYQQTPGQGLQFLFEYFSETQRNKGNFPGRFSGRQFSNSRSEMNVSTLELGDSALYLCASSLVIGNTEAFFGQGTRLTVV.

The rearrangement joins TRBV11-2 to TRBJ1-1, with D hard to call. This CDR3 comprises 14 residues. The germline V gene encodes CDR1 SGHAT and CDR2 FQNNGV. V lost 5 bases and J 11 bases, leaving 21 bases between the germline ends. Here the CDR3 DNA reads TGTGCCAGCAGCCCGTCAAGAGTATTGGTTGGCGCTTTCTTT. It specifies CASSPSRVLVGAFF.

This clonotype was detected only a few times. This sequence joins TRBV7-9 and TRBJ1-2, with D maybe TRBD1 (5 bases). The CDR3 totals 15 residues. Per the germline V gene, CDR1 is SEHNR and CDR2 is FQNEAQ (reference sequence). V shed 4 bases and J shed 4 bases, with 16 bases lying between them. CDR3 DNA sequence: TGTGCCAGCAGCTACGGACCCCAGGGAGGCTATGGCTACACCTTC. It codes for CASSYGPQGGYGYTF. The whole variable domain, filled in from reference TRBV7-9 and TRBJ1-2, reads DTGVSQNPRHKITKRGQNVTFRCDPISEHNRLYWYRQTLGQGPEFLTYFQNEAQLEKSRLLSDRFSAERPKGSFSTLEIQRTEQGDSAMYLCASSYGPQGGYGYTFGSGTRLTVV.

This clonotype has just a few counts. This sequence joins TRBV24-1 and TRBJ2-2, with D perhaps TRBD1 (5 bases). Trimming removed 7 bases from V and 4 bases from J, with 15 bases in between. From germline, CDR1 is KGHDR and CDR2 SFDVKD. The CDR3 sequence is 15 residues long. CDR3 sequence reads: CATSQQQAITGELFF. CDR3 nucleotide sequence: TGTGCCACCAGCCAACAACAGGCTATCACCGGGGAGCTGTTTTTT.

The gene calls are TRBV20-1 and TRBJ2-7; 12 nucleotides match TRBD2. The junction had 5 bases not matched to a gene; V was cut back by 4 bases and J by 4 bases. CDR3 length equals 14 residues. Germline V lookup: CDR1 DFQATT, CDR2 SNEGSKA (reference sequence). This CDR3 reads CSATRLAGEYEQYF. As DNA, the CDR3 is TGCAGTGCTACCAGACTAGCGGGAGAGTACGAGCAGTACTTC.

This clonotype has at least ten counts. The chain links TRBV20-1 to TRBJ2-3; D remains unclear. The germline V and J ends were trimmed by 3 bases and 3 bases, with 4 bases remaining between them. Germline V CDR1 and CDR2: DFQATT, SNEGSKA (reference sequence). CDR3 length: 11 amino acids. The CDR3 sequence is CSASRTDTQYF. In DNA, the CDR3 is TGCAGTGCTAGTAGGACAGATACGCAGTATTTT.

This rearrangement joins TRBV27 to TRBJ2-7; 7 nucleotides match TRBD1. CDR1 and CDR2 (germline): MNHEY, SMNVEV (reference sequence). V gave up 3 bases and J gave up 0 bases; unmatched junction bases: 5. This CDR3 comprises 15 residues. The CDR3 DNA reads as TGTGCCAGCAGTTTCACCGGGACAGACTCCTACGAGCAGTACTTC. Translated, it gives CASSFTGTDSYEQYF.

This clonotype was recorded many times. This chain links TRBV12-3 or TRBV12-4 with TRBJ2-1; 7 bases line up with TRBD2. The CDR3 runs to 16 residues. V was clipped by 6 bases and J by 8 bases; unmatched bases: 16. The CDR3 DNA sequence: TGTGCCAGCAGCCTTACCCGTGCGGGAGTAGGGTATGAGCAGTTCTTC. Its translation: CASSLTRAGVGYEQFF.

The gene calls are TRBV18 and TRBJ2-3; 8 positions match TRBD2. Germline values: CDR1 KGHSH, CDR2 LQKENI. V lost 5 bases to trimming and J lost 6 bases; unmatched junction nucleotides: 7. The CDR3 length is 14 residues. Written as DNA, the CDR3 is TGTGCCAGCTCATCTACGGGACTAGGTGATACGCAGTATTTT. It is translated as CASSSTGLGDTQYF.

This clonotype was detected a few times. This chain connects TRBV12-3 or TRBV12-4 to TRBJ2-7; a weak D match, TRBD2 (7 bases). CDR3 length: 15 amino acids. V lost 5 bases, J lost 3 bases, and 17 bases lay in between. The CDR3 DNA reads TGTGCCAGCAGTCCCTCGGGGGGCGCAATCTACGAGCAGTACTTC. Protein sequence: CASSPSGGAIYEQYF.

The table lists this clonotype with many counts. The chain recombines TRBV5-1 with TRBJ2-2, with 7 positions matching TRBD1. This CDR3 is built from 15 residues. CDR1 is SGHRS, CDR2 YFSETQ, per germline. V trimming: 0 bases; J trimming: 4 bases; junction bases outside the gene matches: 3. CDR3 nucleotides: TGCGCCAGCAGCTTGGTGGGACAGCTCACCGGGGAGCTGTTTTTT. It codes for CASSLVGQLTGELFF.

This clonotype was counted at least ten times. V is TRBV20-1 and J is TRBJ2-3, with unresolved D. Germline V gene sequence: CDR1 DFQATT, CDR2 SNEGSKA (reference sequence). Deletions cut 1 base from V and 5 bases from J, with 4 bases between. The CDR3 totals 11 residues. CDR3 DNA: TGCAGTGCTAGAGGGCAAGATACGCAGTATTTT. Residues: CSARGQDTQYF.

This clonotype was counted between two and nine times. The chain carries TRBV20-1 and TRBJ2-3, with 7 bases identical to TRBD2. This CDR3 comprises 14 residues. Germline-derived CDR1 and CDR2 are DFQATT and SNEGSKA (reference sequence). V lost 6 bases, J lost 2 bases, and 8 bases stayed unmatched. CDR3 sequence: CSAYPGLHTDTQYF. Here the CDR3 DNA reads TGCAGTGCGTATCCGGGACTACACACAGATACGCAGTATTTT.

In this sample, this clonotype turned up a few times. The chain carries TRBV2 and TRBJ2-1; 7 nucleotides agree with TRBD2. The germline gives CDR1 SNHLY, CDR2 FYNNEI. The CDR3 has 14 residues. V was clipped by 5 bases and J by 5 bases; unmatched bases: 6. The CDR3 reads CASSLREADNEQFF. The CDR3, as DNA: TGTGCCAGCAGTTTACGGGAGGCGGACAATGAGCAGTTCTTC.

This clonotype was counted only a few times. This chain joins TRBV6-1 and TRBJ1-1; D remains ambiguous. The CDR3 length is 11 residues. Trimming shortened V by 5 bases and J by 4 bases, and 5 bases separated the two germline ends. Germline CDR1 reads MNHNS; CDR2 reads SASEGT. Here the CDR3 reads CASSSPTEAFF. CDR3 nucleotides: TGTGCCAGCAGTTCGCCCACTGAAGCTTTCTTT.